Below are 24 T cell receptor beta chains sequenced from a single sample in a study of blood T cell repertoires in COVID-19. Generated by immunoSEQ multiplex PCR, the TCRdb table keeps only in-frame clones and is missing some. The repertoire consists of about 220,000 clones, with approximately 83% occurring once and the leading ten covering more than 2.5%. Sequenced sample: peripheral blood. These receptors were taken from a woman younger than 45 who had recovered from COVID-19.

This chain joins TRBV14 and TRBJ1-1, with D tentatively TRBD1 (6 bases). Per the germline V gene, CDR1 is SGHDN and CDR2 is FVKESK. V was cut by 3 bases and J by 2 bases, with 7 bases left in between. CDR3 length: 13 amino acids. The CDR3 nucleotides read TGTGCCAGCAGCCAGGACAGTAACACTGAAGCTTTCTTT. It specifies CASSQDSNTEAFF.

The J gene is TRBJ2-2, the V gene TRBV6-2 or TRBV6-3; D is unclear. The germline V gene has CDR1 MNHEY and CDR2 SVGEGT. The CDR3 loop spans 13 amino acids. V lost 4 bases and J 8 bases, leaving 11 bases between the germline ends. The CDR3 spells CASSFLAVGELFF. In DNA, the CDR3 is TGTGCCAGCAGTTTTTTAGCTGTTGGGGAGCTGTTTTTT.

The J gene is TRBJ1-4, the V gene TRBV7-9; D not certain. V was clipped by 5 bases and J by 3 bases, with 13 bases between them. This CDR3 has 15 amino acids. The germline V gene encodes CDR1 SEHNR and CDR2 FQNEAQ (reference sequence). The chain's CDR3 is CASSPGVVANEKLFF. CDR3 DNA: TGTGCCAGCAGCCCCGGGGTCGTTGCTAATGAAAAACTGTTTTTT.

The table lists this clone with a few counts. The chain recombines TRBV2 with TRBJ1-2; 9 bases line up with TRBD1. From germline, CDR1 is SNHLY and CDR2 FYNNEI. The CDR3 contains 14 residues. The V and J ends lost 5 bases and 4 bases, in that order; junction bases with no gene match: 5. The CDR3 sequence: CASSTDRGGYGYTF. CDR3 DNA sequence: TGTGCCAGCAGTACGGACAGGGGAGGCTATGGCTACACCTTC.

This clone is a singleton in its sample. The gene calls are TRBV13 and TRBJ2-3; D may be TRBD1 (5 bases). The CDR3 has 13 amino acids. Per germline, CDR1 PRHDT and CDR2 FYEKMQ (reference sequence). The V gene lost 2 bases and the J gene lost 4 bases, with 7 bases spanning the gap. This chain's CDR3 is CASSLRRADTQYF. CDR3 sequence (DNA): TGTGCCAGCAGCTTACGCAGGGCAGATACGCAGTATTTT.

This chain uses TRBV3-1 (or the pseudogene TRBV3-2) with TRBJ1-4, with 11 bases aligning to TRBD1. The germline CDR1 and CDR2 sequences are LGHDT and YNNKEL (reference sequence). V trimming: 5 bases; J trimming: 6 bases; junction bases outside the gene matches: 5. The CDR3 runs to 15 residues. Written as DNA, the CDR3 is TGTGCCAGCAGCTGGACAGGGGGCGAGGATGAAAAACTGTTTTTT. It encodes CASSWTGGEDEKLFF.

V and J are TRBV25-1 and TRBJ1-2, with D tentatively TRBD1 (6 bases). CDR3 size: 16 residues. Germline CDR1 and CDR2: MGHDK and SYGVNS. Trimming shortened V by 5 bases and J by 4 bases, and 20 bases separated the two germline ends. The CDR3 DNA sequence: TGTGCCAGCAGTAAAGGGTCAGGGGTCGGGTCCTATGGCTACACCTTC. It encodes CASSKGSGVGSYGYTF.

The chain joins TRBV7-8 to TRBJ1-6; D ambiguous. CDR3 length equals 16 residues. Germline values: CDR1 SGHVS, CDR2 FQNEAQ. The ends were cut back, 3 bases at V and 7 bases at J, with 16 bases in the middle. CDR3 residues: CASSFSDYPANSPLHF. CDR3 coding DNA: TGTGCCAGCAGCTTTTCCGACTATCCCGCCAATTCACCCCTCCACTTT.

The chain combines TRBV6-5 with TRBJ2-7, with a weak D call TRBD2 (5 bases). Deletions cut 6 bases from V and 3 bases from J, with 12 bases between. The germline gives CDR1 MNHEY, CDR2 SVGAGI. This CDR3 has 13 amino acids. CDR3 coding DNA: TGTGCCAGCAGCGCCGGGATGGTCTACGAGCAGTACTTC. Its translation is CASSAGMVYEQYF.

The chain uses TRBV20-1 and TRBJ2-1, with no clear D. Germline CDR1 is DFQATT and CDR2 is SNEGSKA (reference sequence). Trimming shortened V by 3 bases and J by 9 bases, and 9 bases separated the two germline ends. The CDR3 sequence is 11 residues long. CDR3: CSASLYGEQFF. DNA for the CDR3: TGCAGTGCTAGTCTCTATGGTGAGCAGTTCTTC.

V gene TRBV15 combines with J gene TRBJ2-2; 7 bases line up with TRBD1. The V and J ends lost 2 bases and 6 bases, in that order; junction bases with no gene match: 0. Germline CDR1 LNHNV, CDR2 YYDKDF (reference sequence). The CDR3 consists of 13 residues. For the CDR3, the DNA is TGTGCCACCAGCAGAACAGGGGCCGGGGAGCTGTTTTTT. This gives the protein CATSRTGAGELFF. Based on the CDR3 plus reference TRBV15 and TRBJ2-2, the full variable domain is DAMVIQNPRYQVTQFGKPVTLSCSQTLNHNVMYWYQQKSSQAPKLLFHYYDKDFNNEADTPDNFQSRRPNTSFCFLDIRSPGLGDTAMYLCATSRTGAGELFFGEGSRLTVL.

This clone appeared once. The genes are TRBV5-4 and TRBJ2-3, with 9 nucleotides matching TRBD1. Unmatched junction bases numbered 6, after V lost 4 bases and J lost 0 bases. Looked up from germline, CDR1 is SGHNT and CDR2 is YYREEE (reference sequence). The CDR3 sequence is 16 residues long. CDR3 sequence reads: CASSPAGTGSTDTQYF. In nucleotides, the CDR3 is TGTGCCAGCAGCCCAGCTGGGACAGGGAGCACAGATACGCAGTATTTT.

CDR3 in amino acids: CASSRDFSGNTIYF. Written as DNA, the CDR3 is TGTGCCAGCAGTCGGGACTTCTCTGGAAACACCATATATTTT. The chain carries TRBV6-5 and TRBJ1-3, with D possibly being TRBD1 (5 bases). The germline V gene encodes CDR1 MNHEY and CDR2 SVGAGI. Trimming removed 5 bases from V and 0 bases from J, with 8 bases in between. The CDR3 length is 14 residues.

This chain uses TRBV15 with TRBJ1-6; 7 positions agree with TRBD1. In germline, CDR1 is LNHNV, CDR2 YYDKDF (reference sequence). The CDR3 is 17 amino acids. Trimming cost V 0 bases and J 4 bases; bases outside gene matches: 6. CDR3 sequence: CATSRDAPGQYNSPLHF. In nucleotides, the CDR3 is TGTGCCACCAGCAGAGACGCCCCGGGACAGTATAATTCACCCCTCCACTTT.

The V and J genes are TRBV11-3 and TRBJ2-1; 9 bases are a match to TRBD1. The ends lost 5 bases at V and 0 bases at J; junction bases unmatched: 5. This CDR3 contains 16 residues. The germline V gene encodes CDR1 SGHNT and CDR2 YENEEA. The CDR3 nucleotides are TGTGCCAGCAGCCCGGGACAGGGCTTCTCCTACAATGAGCAGTTCTTC. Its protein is CASSPGQGFSYNEQFF.

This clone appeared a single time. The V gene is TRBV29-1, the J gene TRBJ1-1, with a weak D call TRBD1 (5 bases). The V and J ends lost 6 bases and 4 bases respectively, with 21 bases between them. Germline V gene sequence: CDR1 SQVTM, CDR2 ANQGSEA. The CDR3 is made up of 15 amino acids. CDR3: CSVRGGGVKGTEAFF. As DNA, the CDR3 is TGCAGCGTACGTGGTGGGGGGGTAAAGGGCACTGAAGCTTTCTTT.

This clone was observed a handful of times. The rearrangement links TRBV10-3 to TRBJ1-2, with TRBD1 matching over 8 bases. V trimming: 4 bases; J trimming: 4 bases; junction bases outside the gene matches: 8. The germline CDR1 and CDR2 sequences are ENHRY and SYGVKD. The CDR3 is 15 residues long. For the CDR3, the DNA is TGTGCCATCAGTGTGACAGGGGAAACGTTCTATGGCTACACCTTC. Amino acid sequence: CAISVTGETFYGYTF.

The DNA for the CDR3 is TGTGCCAGCAGCCCATCCAATCCAGGACAGCAAGAGACCCAGTACTTC. The encoded protein is CASSPSNPGQQETQYF. The rearrangement uses TRBV13 and TRBJ2-5, with a possible D match to TRBD1 (6 bases). The V and J ends lost 5 bases and 2 bases respectively, with 18 bases between them. In germline, CDR1 is PRHDT, CDR2 FYEKMQ (reference sequence). The CDR3 covers 16 residues.

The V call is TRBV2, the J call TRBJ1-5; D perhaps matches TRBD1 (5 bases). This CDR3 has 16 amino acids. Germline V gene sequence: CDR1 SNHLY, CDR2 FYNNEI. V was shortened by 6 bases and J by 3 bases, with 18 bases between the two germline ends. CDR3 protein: CASSERTQSYNQPQHF. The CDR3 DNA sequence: TGTGCCAGCAGCGAACGGACACAATCCTACAATCAGCCCCAGCATTTT.

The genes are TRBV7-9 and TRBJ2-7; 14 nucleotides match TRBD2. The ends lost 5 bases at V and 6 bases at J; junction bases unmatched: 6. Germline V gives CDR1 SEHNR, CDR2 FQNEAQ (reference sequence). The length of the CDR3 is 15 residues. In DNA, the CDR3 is TGTGCCAGCAGCGCAGAGACTAGCGGGGGGGCCGAGCAGTACTTC. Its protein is CASSAETSGGAEQYF.

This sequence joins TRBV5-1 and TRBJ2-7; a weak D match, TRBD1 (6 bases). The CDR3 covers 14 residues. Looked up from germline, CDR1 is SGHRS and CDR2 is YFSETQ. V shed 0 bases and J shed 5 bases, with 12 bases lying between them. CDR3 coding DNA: TGCGCCAGCAGCTTGGGCGCAGGGGAAGACGAGCAGTACTTC. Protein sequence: CASSLGAGEDEQYF. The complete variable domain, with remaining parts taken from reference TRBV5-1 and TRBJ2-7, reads KAGVTQTPRYLIKTRGQQVTLSCSPISGHRSVSWYQQTPGQGLQFLFEYFSETQRNKGNFPGRFSGRQFSNSRSEMNVSTLELGDSALYLCASSLGAGEDEQYFGPGTRLTVT.

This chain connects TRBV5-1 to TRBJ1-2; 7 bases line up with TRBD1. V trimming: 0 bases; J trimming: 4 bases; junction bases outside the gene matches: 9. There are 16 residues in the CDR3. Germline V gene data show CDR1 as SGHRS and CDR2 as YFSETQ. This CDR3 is CASSLGGGEAVYGYTF. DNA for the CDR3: TGCGCCAGCAGCTTGGGAGGGGGCGAGGCTGTCTATGGCTACACCTTC.

The CDR3 is CASSIRTGQQPQHF. CDR3 nucleotide sequence: TGTGCCAGTAGTATTCGGACAGGGCAACAGCCCCAGCATTTT. This chain joins TRBV19 and TRBJ1-5; 8 positions match TRBD1. Germline V gene data show CDR1 as LNHDA and CDR2 as SQIVND (reference sequence). The CDR3 sequence is 14 residues long. V trimming: 3 bases; J trimming: 7 bases; junction bases outside the gene matches: 5.

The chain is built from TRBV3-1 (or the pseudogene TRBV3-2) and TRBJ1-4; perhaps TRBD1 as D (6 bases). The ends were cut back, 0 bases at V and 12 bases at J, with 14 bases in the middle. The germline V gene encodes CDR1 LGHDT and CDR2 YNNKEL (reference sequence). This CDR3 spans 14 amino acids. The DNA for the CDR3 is TGTGCCAGCAGCCAAGAGGGGGGGCAGAGGGAACTGTTTTTT. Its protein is CASSQEGGQRELFF.